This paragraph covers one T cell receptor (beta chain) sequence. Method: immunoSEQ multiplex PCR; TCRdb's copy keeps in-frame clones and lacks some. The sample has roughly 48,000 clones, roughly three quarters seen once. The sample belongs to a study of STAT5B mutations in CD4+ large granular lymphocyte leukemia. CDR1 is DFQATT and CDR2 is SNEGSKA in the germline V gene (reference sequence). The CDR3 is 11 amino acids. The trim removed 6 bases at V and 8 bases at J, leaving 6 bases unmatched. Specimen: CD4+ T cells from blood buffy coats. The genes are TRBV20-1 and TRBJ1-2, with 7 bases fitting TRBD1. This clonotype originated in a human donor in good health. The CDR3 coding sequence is TGCAGTGCCGAGGGGGCGCGAGGCTACACCTTC. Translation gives CSAEGARGYTF.